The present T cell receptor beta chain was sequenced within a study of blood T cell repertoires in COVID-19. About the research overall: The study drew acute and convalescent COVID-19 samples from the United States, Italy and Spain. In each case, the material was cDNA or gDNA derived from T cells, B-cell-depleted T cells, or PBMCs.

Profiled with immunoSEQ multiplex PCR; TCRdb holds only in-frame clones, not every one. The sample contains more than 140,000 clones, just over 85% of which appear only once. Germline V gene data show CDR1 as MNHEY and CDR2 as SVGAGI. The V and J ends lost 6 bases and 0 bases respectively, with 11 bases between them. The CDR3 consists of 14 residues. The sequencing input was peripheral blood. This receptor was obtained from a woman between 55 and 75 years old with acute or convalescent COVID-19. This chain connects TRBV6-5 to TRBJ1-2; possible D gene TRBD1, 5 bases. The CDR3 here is CASRTGGANYGYTF. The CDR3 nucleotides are TGTGCCAGCAGAACCGGGGGAGCTAACTATGGCTACACCTTC.